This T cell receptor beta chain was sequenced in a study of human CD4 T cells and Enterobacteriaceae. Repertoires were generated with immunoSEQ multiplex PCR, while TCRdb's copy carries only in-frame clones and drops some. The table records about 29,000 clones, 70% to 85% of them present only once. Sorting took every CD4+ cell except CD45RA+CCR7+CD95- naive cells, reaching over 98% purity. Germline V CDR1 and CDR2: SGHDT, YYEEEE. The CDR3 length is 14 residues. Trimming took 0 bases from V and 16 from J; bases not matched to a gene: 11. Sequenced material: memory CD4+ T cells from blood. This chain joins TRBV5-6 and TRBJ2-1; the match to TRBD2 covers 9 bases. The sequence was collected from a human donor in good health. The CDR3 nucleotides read TGTGCCAGCAGCTTGGCAGGGAGCGGGAGGAAGCCCTTCTTC. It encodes CASSLAGSGRKPFF.